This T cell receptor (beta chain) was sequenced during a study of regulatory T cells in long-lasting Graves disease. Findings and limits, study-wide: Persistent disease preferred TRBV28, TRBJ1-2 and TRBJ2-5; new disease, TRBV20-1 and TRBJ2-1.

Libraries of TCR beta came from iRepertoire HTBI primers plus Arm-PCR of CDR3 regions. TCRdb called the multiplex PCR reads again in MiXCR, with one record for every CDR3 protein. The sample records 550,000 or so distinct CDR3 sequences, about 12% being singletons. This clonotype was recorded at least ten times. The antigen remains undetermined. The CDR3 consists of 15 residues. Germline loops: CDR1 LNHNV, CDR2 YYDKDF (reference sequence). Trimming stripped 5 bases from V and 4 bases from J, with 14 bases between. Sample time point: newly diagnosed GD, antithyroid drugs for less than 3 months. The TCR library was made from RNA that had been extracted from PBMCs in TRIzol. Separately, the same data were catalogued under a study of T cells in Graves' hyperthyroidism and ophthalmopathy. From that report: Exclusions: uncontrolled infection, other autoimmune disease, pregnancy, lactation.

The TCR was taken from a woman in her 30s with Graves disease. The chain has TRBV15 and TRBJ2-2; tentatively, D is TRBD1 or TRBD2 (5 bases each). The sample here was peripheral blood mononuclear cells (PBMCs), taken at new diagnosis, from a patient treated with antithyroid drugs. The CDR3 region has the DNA TGTGCCACCAGCTCTGGGAGCCAGGGCACCGGGGAGCTGTTTTTT. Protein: CATSSGSQGTGELFF.